The 10 T cell receptor beta chains given below trace back to one sample, sequenced in a study of spatial heterogeneity in lung cancer. Study-wide results and caveats: Tracking of tumor mutation counts was seen in expanded intratumoral alpha and beta TCR counts.

The antigens for these receptors are not known. Regarding time point: sample taken at primary tumor resection. TCRdb itself ran the 5' RACE reads through MiXCR, one entry per CDR3 protein. The sample includes about 7,000 distinct CDR3 sequences, around 14% of them seen just once. The sample consisted of lung tumor tissue, taken at surgery. Source of these receptors: a female donor with early-stage non-small cell lung cancer.

In this sample, this clonotype turned up many times. This beta chain lies outside the target of a library built for alpha chains; its clone size means little. The chain employs TRBV20-1 and TRBJ2-4; 7 bases match TRBD1. The CDR3 totals 11 residues. Germline V CDR1 and CDR2: DFQATT, SNEGSKA (reference sequence). The V gene end was trimmed by 5 bases and the J gene end by 8 bases; junction bases not matched to a gene: 3. Here the CDR3 reads CSAVQGDIQYF. The CDR3 DNA reads TGCAGTGCTGTTCAGGGGGACATTCAGTACTTC.

This clonotype has ten or more counts. This beta chain is an unintended read in a library built for alpha chains; its size means little. The V call is TRBV20-1, the J call TRBJ2-5; 7 bases map to TRBD2. Germline loops: CDR1 DFQATT, CDR2 SNEGSKA (reference sequence). The V and J ends lost 3 bases and 7 bases, in that order; junction bases with no gene match: 14. The CDR3 contains 15 residues. Here the CDR3 reads CSASGDYRIPGTQYF. For the CDR3, the DNA is TGCAGTGCTAGCGGGGACTATCGAATCCCCGGGACCCAGTACTTC.

This clonotype qualifies as medium-sized. Within a library made for alpha chains, this beta chain is off target, and its count is uninformative. The V and J genes are TRBV6-5 and TRBJ1-1, with D perhaps TRBD1 (5 bases). CDR3 length: 14 residues. The germline V gene encodes CDR1 MNHEY and CDR2 SVGAGI. Trimming shortened V by 2 bases and J by 1 base, and 8 bases separated the two germline ends. CDR3 amino acids: CASSYEGWNTEAFF. The CDR3, as DNA: TGTGCCAGCAGTTACGAGGGGTGGAACACTGAAGCTTTCTTT.

The table lists this clonotype with many counts. Within a library made for alpha chains, this beta chain is off target, and its count is uninformative. V usage is TRBV30 and J usage is TRBJ2-6, with D tentatively TRBD2 (5 bases). The CDR3 extends over 14 amino acids. The V gene's germline CDR1 is GTSNPN and CDR2 SVGIG (reference sequence). V was cut by 0 bases and J by 4 bases, with 7 bases left in between. For the CDR3, the DNA is TGTGCCTGGAGTGTGGGAGCCGGGGCCAACGTCCTGACTTTC. It codes for CAWSVGAGANVLTF.

Of note for this clonotype: This beta chain turned up in a library designed for alpha chains; as an off-target read, its abundance says little. The chain has TRBV4-3 and TRBJ2-1; maybe TRBD1 (5 bases). CDR3 size: 10 residues. V was clipped by 7 bases and J by 8 bases, with 6 bases between them. The germline V gene encodes CDR1 LGHNA and CDR2 YSLEER. The CDR3 here is CASKGYEQFF. The CDR3 DNA sequence: TGCGCCAGCAAGGGGTATGAGCAGTTCTTC.

This clonotype showed up many times. This beta chain is an unintended read in a library built for alpha chains; its size means little. The gene calls are TRBV20-1 and TRBJ1-2; TRBD1 might be the D (5 bases). The V gene's germline CDR1 is DFQATT and CDR2 SNEGSKA (reference sequence). V lost 0 bases, J lost 1 base, and 9 bases lay in between. This CDR3 region has 14 residues. CDR3 loop: CSARDQGVNYGYTF. The CDR3 region has the DNA TGCAGTGCTAGAGACCAGGGAGTTAACTATGGCTACACCTTC.

This clonotype was counted at least ten times. For a library built for alpha chains, this beta chain is a stray read; little rests on its size. V usage is TRBV14 and J usage is TRBJ2-4; the D gene is possibly TRBD2 (5 bases). V lost 4 bases, J lost 2 bases, and 9 bases lay in between. CDR3 size: 14 residues. CDR1 and CDR2 (germline): SGHDN, FVKESK. CDR3 sequence: CASSRRETKNIQYF. In DNA form, the CDR3 reads TGTGCCAGCAGCCGAAGGGAGACCAAAAACATTCAGTACTTC.

Concerning this clonotype: This beta chain slipped into a library made for alpha chains as a stray read, so its size is not meaningful. V usage is TRBV7-8 and J usage is TRBJ1-2; no firm D call. The CDR3 covers 12 residues. Germline V lookup: CDR1 SGHVS, CDR2 FQNEAQ. Trimming took 5 bases from V and 6 from J, leaving 10 bases between them. Written as DNA, the CDR3 is TGTGCCAGCAGCCTACTACTGGATGGCTACACCTTC. This encodes CASSLLLDGYTF.

Turning to this clonotype: Since it is a stray read in a library aimed at alpha chains, this beta chain has a size that is not meaningful. V gene TRBV6-5 combines with J gene TRBJ2-7; D call uncertain. Per germline, CDR1 MNHEY and CDR2 SVGAGI. The CDR3 has 14 residues. The V end was cut by 6 bases, the J end by 0 bases, with 12 bases between. The CDR3 spells CASSHPGSSYEQYF. DNA of the CDR3: TGTGCCAGCAGCCACCCGGGCAGCTCCTACGAGCAGTACTTC.

This clonotype showed up many times. Because this beta chain is a stray read in a library intended to capture alpha chains, its abundance should not be given much weight. The V gene is TRBV9, the J gene TRBJ2-2, with D possibly TRBD2 on 6 matching bases. Germline CDR1 and CDR2: SGDLS and YYNGEE. V was cut by 3 bases and J by 1 base, with 13 bases left in between. The CDR3 contains 16 residues. In nucleotides, the CDR3 is TGTGCCAGCAGCGGGACGGCAGCGGGGAACACCGGGGAGCTGTTTTTT. It is translated as CASSGTAAGNTGELFF.